Included here is one TCR beta chain sequence, with context. What it binds is not known. The draw for each donor consisted of a single 2.5 ml blood sample. TCRdb reprocessed the 5' RACE reads, with one entry per CDR3 protein and no DNA. This repertoire includes 110,000 to 150,000 distinct CDR3 sequences. The CDR3 sequence is 18 residues long. CDR1 is MDHEN, CDR2 SYDVKM, per germline. The source of the sample is a study of monozygotic twins with inflammatory bowel disease. General study results and limits: TCRbeta diversity (inverse Simpson) was lower in IBD patients than in healthy co-twins.

The genes are TRBV28 and TRBJ2-3; the D call of TRBD2 rests on TCRdb alone, since no DNA is present to check it. The origin of this receptor is a human donor with ulcerative colitis or Crohn's disease, or a healthy co-twin of an affected twin (not recorded which). The source material was blood. CDR3 region: CASSYPVLAGASTDTQYF.